The 32 T cell receptor beta chains given below trace back to one sample, sequenced in a study of cytomegalovirus exposure and HLA in healthy donors. The PCR ran on 60 Vbeta and 13 Jbeta primers. The protocol was immunoSEQ multiplex PCR, while the TCRdb copy is restricted to in-frame clones and leaves out a portion. The sample consists of approximately 160,000 clones, over 80% of them appearing once. Sequenced input: PBMCs. These receptors originate from a girl aged 10 to 17 in good health and CMV-seropositive.

The chain combines TRBV2 with TRBJ1-5; D gene unclear. Germline CDR1 SNHLY, CDR2 FYNNEI. CDR3 length: 14 residues. V lost 5 bases and J 2 bases, leaving 10 bases between the germline ends. The CDR3 region is CASSQTYGNQPQHF. CDR3 DNA sequence: TGTGCCAGCAGTCAGACTTATGGCAATCAGCCCCAGCATTTT.

This clone was seen a handful of times. The CDR3 coding sequence is TGTGCCAGCAATAATTACAGGGATCTTGCCGAGCAGTACTTC. Translated, it gives CASNNYRDLAEQYF. The chain couples TRBV2 to TRBJ2-7; tentatively, D is TRBD1 (6 bases). This CDR3 region has 14 residues. The germline gives CDR1 SNHLY, CDR2 FYNNEI. The V and J ends lost 7 bases and 6 bases respectively, with 19 bases between them. Full variable domain (remainder filled in from reference TRBV2 and TRBJ2-7): EPEVTQTPSHQVTQMGQEVILRCVPISNHLYFYWYRQILGQKVEFLVSFYNNEISEKSEIFDDQFSVERPDGSNFTLKIRSTKLEDSAMYFCASNNYRDLAEQYFGPGTRLTVT.

The genes are TRBV7-8 and TRBJ1-3; 8 nucleotides line up with TRBD1. From germline, CDR1 is SGHVS and CDR2 FQNEAQ. The CDR3 length is 18 residues. The trim removed 5 bases at V and 1 base at J, leaving 13 bases unmatched. The CDR3 loop reads CASSPWGAGGASGNTIYF. CDR3 nucleotides: TGTGCCAGCAGCCCCTGGGGGGCAGGGGGCGCGTCTGGAAACACCATATATTTT.

The chain combines TRBV5-4 with TRBJ1-1; 9 positions agree with TRBD1. The V gene end was trimmed by 0 bases and the J gene end by 6 bases; junction bases not matched to a gene: 3. Germline V lookup: CDR1 SGHNT, CDR2 YYREEE (reference sequence). CDR3 size: 14 residues. CDR3 nucleotide sequence: TGTGCCAGCAGCTTGGACAGGGGGCTTGCTGAAGCTTTCTTT. This sequence encodes CASSLDRGLAEAFF.

Comments on this clone: Other DNA variants within this sample encode the same CDR3. The chain carries TRBV7-9 and TRBJ1-1; D remains unclear. V lost 0 bases to trimming and J lost 5 bases, with 7 bases between them. Germline CDR1 SEHNR, CDR2 FQNEAQ (reference sequence). This CDR3 has 13 residues. CDR3 DNA: TGTGCCAGCAGCTTAGCGGCGGGAACTGAAGCTTTCTTT. Translated, it gives CASSLAAGTEAFF.

J is TRBJ2-2 and V is TRBV18, with 7 bases aligning to TRBD1. V gave up 4 bases and J gave up 4 bases; unmatched junction bases: 6. The germline V gene encodes CDR1 KGHSH and CDR2 LQKENI. The CDR3 spans 15 residues. CDR3 sequence (DNA): TGTGCCAGCTCACTGGACAGGCTGGGCACCGGGGAGCTGTTTTTT. Translating gives CASSLDRLGTGELFF. Filled out from reference TRBV18 and TRBJ2-2, the complete variable domain reads NAGVMQNPRHLVRRRGQEARLRCSPMKGHSHVYWYRQLPEEGLKFMVYLQKENIIDESGMPKERFSAEFPKEGPSILRIQQVVRGDSAAYFCASSLDRLGTGELFFGEGSRLTVL.

V usage is TRBV7-2 and J usage is TRBJ2-3; 10 positions match TRBD2. The CDR3 spans 17 residues. CDR1 and CDR2 from the germline V gene are SGHTA and FQGNSA. With V trimmed by 3 bases and J by 4 bases, 10 bases remained unmatched. The CDR3 sequence: CASSLGGSGRSADTQYF. In DNA form, the CDR3 reads TGTGCCAGCAGCTTGGGGGGTAGCGGGAGGTCAGCAGATACGCAGTATTTT.

As concerns this clone: The same CDR3 is also encoded by other DNA sequences in this sample. The rearrangement links TRBV5-4 to TRBJ1-5; 7 bases fit TRBD1. The J segment lost 6 bases and the V segment lost 7 bases, leaving 10 bases of the junction unmatched. CDR1 and CDR2 (germline): SGHNT, YYREEE (reference sequence). The CDR3 loop spans 14 amino acids. CDR3 protein: CASQIQGSGQPQHF. In DNA, the CDR3 is TGTGCCAGCCAAATACAGGGGTCCGGTCAGCCCCAGCATTTT.

The chain combines TRBV5-4 with TRBJ1-2, with D hard to call. V was pared by 4 bases and J by 1 base, with 17 bases between. Germline V gene lookup returns CDR1 SGHNT and CDR2 YYREEE (reference sequence). The CDR3 length is 16 residues. CDR3: CASSQAAEGLNYGYTF. CDR3 nucleotides: TGTGCCAGCAGCCAAGCGGCGGAAGGTCTTAACTATGGCTACACCTTC.

The chain carries TRBV6-6 and TRBJ2-1; the match to TRBD1 covers 11 bases. Trimming removed 8 bases from V and 6 bases from J; junction bases left unmatched: 0. Germline V CDR1 and CDR2: MNHNY, SVGAGI (reference sequence). CDR3 length: 12 residues. CDR3 in amino acids: CASGQGANEQFF. The DNA for the CDR3 is TGTGCCAGCGGACAGGGGGCCAATGAGCAGTTCTTC.

This clone was detected only a few times. The gene calls are TRBV7-8 and TRBJ2-7, with TRBD1 matching over 7 bases. V shed 1 base, J shed 2 bases, and the junction held 2 bases outside the gene matches. The CDR3 runs to 14 residues. Germline V gene sequence: CDR1 SGHVS, CDR2 FQNEAQ. As DNA, the CDR3 is TGTGCCAGCAGCTTAGTCGACAGGGCCTACGAGCAGTACTTC. It codes for CASSLVDRAYEQYF.

This clone appeared a few times. The chain uses TRBV2 and TRBJ1-3; the D gene is possibly TRBD1 (6 bases). CDR3 size: 18 residues. Looked up from germline, CDR1 is SNHLY and CDR2 is FYNNEI. V shed 6 bases and J shed 0 bases, with 21 bases lying between them. The CDR3 nucleotides read TGTGCCAGCAGGGGGCCCCTTCGGGGGGCTAGCTCTGGAAACACCATATATTTT. It is translated as CASRGPLRGASSGNTIYF.

This clone was observed once. V is TRBV30 and J is TRBJ2-2, with D possibly being TRBD1 (5 bases). The CDR3 has 12 amino acids. Between the trimmed V and J ends, which lost 7 bases and 7 bases, there was a span of 13 bases. CDR1 and CDR2 (germline): GTSNPN, SVGIG (reference sequence). CDR3 sequence reads: CASIGVHGELFF. In DNA, the CDR3 is TGTGCCTCAATAGGGGTCCACGGGGAGCTGTTTTTT.

This clone was recorded a few times. The rearrangement uses TRBV2 and TRBJ2-1, with D maybe TRBD2 (6 bases). This CDR3 is 15 amino acids long. The V end was cut by 8 bases, the J end by 8 bases, with 22 bases between. CDR1 is SNHLY and CDR2 is FYNNEI in the germline V gene. The CDR3 sequence is CASGIRGTGDDEQFF. The CDR3 DNA reads as TGTGCCAGCGGAATTCGGGGTACGGGGGACGATGAGCAGTTCTTC. Combining the CDR3 with reference TRBV2 and TRBJ2-1 gives the whole variable domain EPEVTQTPSHQVTQMGQEVILRCVPISNHLYFYWYRQILGQKVEFLVSFYNNEISEKSEIFDDQFSVERPDGSNFTLKIRSTKLEDSAMYFCASGIRGTGDDEQFFGPGTRLTVL.

The chain recombines TRBV10-3 with TRBJ2-7, with 7 bases matching TRBD2. This CDR3 region has 13 residues. Trimming removed 2 bases from V and 8 bases from J; junction bases left unmatched: 6. CDR1 and CDR2 (germline): ENHRY, SYGVKD. Here the CDR3 DNA reads TGTGCCATCAGTGAGGGCGGGAGATTGAAGCAGTACTTC. Protein sequence: CAISEGGRLKQYF.

CDR3 DNA sequence: TGTGCCAGCAGCCTTGGACTCTCAGGGGCGCCCGCTCAGGCTTTCTTT. Translated: CASSLGLSGAPAQAFF. The V call is TRBV5-4, the J call TRBJ1-1; TRBD1 is a possible D gene (6 bases). Trimming left V 4 bases short and J 11 bases short, with 27 bases between. The germline V gene has CDR1 SGHNT and CDR2 YYREEE (reference sequence). The CDR3 runs 16 residues.

The V call is TRBV28, the J call TRBJ1-2, with D hard to call. The CDR3 spans 12 residues. Between the trimmed V and J ends, which lost 5 bases and 8 bases, there was a span of 12 bases. Germline V gene sequence: CDR1 MDHEN, CDR2 SYDVKM. CDR3 sequence: CASSPILQGYTF. The CDR3 bases are TGTGCCAGCAGTCCAATTCTCCAGGGCTACACCTTC.

This clone was seen only once. The chain uses TRBV5-6 and TRBJ1-5; 7 positions agree with TRBD1. Trimming at V came to 2 bases and at J to 0 bases, leaving 14 bases not matched to a gene. The CDR3 is 19 residues long. Looked up from germline, CDR1 is SGHDT and CDR2 is YYEEEE. The CDR3 region is CASSLTSRIGTVSNQPQHF. The CDR3 DNA reads TGTGCCAGCAGCTTAACTTCCCGTATTGGGACAGTTAGCAATCAGCCCCAGCATTTT.

The rearrangement joins TRBV11-3 to TRBJ2-2, with 8 nucleotides matching TRBD2. After removal of 2 bases from V and 0 bases from J, the junction contained 5 bases not matched to a gene. Germline values: CDR1 SGHNT, CDR2 YENEEA. This CDR3 spans 17 amino acids. The CDR3 reads CASSLFGGASNTGELFF. The CDR3 coding sequence is TGTGCCAGCAGCTTATTCGGGGGGGCATCGAACACCGGGGAGCTGTTTTTT.

V and J are TRBV10-1 and TRBJ2-6, with 8 positions matching TRBD1. Germline V gene data show CDR1 as WNHNN and CDR2 as SYGVQD (reference sequence). CDR3 length: 18 amino acids. V trimming: 6 bases; J trimming: 0 bases; junction bases outside the gene matches: 10. The CDR3 loop is CASRVGQGFSSGANVLTF. The CDR3 DNA sequence: TGCGCCAGCAGGGTCGGACAGGGCTTCAGCTCTGGGGCCAACGTCCTGACTTTC.

V usage is TRBV10-3 and J usage is TRBJ2-7; 8 nucleotides line up with TRBD1. Germline loops: CDR1 ENHRY, CDR2 SYGVKD. This CDR3 is 14 amino acids long. V shed 7 bases, J shed 2 bases, and the junction held 7 bases outside the gene matches. The DNA of the CDR3 is TGTGCCATCAAGGGTGACAGGGGAACCTACGAGCAGTACTTC. It is translated as CAIKGDRGTYEQYF.

About this clone itself: Its ends do not fully match the called genes, so a read error is possible. V usage is TRBV30 and J usage is TRBJ2-7; TRBD2 is a possible D gene (7 bases). CDR1 and CDR2 (germline): GTSNPN, SVGIG (reference sequence). CDR3 length: 11 residues. CDR3 coding DNA: TGTGCCTGGAGTGTCGGGGGGCCCCATTTATTC. Its translation: CAWSVGGPHLF.

This clone has only a few counts. The CDR3 loop is CASSLLQGQFDEQFF. CDR3 sequence (DNA): TGTGCCAGCAGCTTACTACAGGGGCAGTTTGATGAGCAGTTCTTC. The chain carries TRBV11-2 and TRBJ2-1; 7 nucleotides match TRBD1. CDR1 is SGHAT, CDR2 FQNNGV, per germline. The length of the CDR3 is 15 residues. V dropped 2 bases and J dropped 8; count of bases not matched to a gene: 9.

J is TRBJ2-5 and V is TRBV4-2, with 12 bases fitting TRBD2. The CDR3 spans 14 residues. Per germline, CDR1 LGHNA and CDR2 YNFKEQ. J gave up 4 bases and V 4 bases, and 1 base lay outside the gene matches. The CDR3 DNA is TGTGCCAGCAGCCCGGGACTAGCGGGAGAGACCCAGTACTTC. This encodes CASSPGLAGETQYF.

The chain employs TRBV28 and TRBJ1-1; D remains unclear. CDR1 is MDHEN, CDR2 SYDVKM, per germline. The CDR3 consists of 14 residues. Deletions cut 6 bases from V and 5 bases from J, with 16 bases between. CDR3 region: CASRPGYLETEAFF. The CDR3 DNA is TGTGCCAGCAGGCCGGGGTACTTGGAGACTGAAGCTTTCTTT.

J is TRBJ2-1 and V is TRBV6-5; TRBD2 matches at 11 bases. This CDR3 comprises 15 residues. V shed 6 bases, J shed 9 bases, and the junction held 10 bases outside the gene matches. Germline V gives CDR1 MNHEY, CDR2 SVGAGI. CDR3 DNA sequence: TGTGCCAGCAGCTCTACTAGCGGGAGTTTCCCTGAGCAGTTCTTC. As protein: CASSSTSGSFPEQFF.

The V and J genes are TRBV18 and TRBJ1-5, with D tentatively TRBD1 (6 bases). V was clipped by 4 bases and J by 8 bases, with 15 bases between them. Germline V gene data show CDR1 as KGHSH and CDR2 as LQKENI. The CDR3 is 14 residues long. CDR3 nucleotide sequence: TGTGCCAGCTCACAGCACAGGGACGGGGAGCCCCAGCATTTT. It specifies CASSQHRDGEPQHF.

The V gene is TRBV30, the J gene TRBJ2-2, with 7 bases matching TRBD1. The length of the CDR3 is 15 residues. Trimming took 3 bases from V and 2 from J; bases not matched to a gene: 6. CDR1 is GTSNPN, CDR2 SVGIG, per germline (reference sequence). The CDR3 nucleotides are TGTGCCTGGAGCCGGGACAGACTTAACACCGGGGAGCTGTTTTTT. Its protein is CAWSRDRLNTGELFF.

The rearrangement uses TRBV4-3 and TRBJ2-1; 8 nucleotides match TRBD2. Trimming removed 2 bases from V and 5 bases from J; junction bases left unmatched: 5. This CDR3 contains 15 residues. Looked up from germline, CDR1 is LGHNA and CDR2 is YSLEER. The CDR3 here is CASSQRSAGDNEQFF. For the CDR3, the DNA is TGCGCCAGCAGCCAAAGATCAGCGGGGGACAATGAGCAGTTCTTC.

This clone came up once. The V call is TRBV18, the J call TRBJ1-4, with D unclear. Trimming removed 1 base from V and 5 bases from J, with 11 bases in between. Germline CDR1 is KGHSH and CDR2 is LQKENI. This CDR3 is 15 amino acids long. The CDR3 sequence: CASSPLRGTNEKLFF. DNA of the CDR3: TGTGCCAGCTCACCACTTCGGGGTACCAATGAAAAACTGTTTTTT. The complete variable domain, with remaining parts taken from reference TRBV18 and TRBJ1-4, reads NAGVMQNPRHLVRRRGQEARLRCSPMKGHSHVYWYRQLPEEGLKFMVYLQKENIIDESGMPKERFSAEFPKEGPSILRIQQVVRGDSAAYFCASSPLRGTNEKLFFGSGTQLSVL.

The V gene is TRBV7-3, the J gene TRBJ1-1; D might be TRBD1 (6 bases). Germline V gives CDR1 SGHTA, CDR2 FQGTGA. This CDR3 has 17 amino acids. V shed 5 bases and J shed 4 bases, with 23 bases lying between them. The CDR3 nucleotides read TGTGCCAGCAGCCTGAAACCGGGGAGGGGGTGGATCACTGAAGCTTTCTTT. The encoded protein is CASSLKPGRGWITEAFF.

This clone was recorded once. The gene calls are TRBV28 and TRBJ2-5; 7 bases line up with TRBD1. V gave up 1 base and J gave up 4 bases; unmatched junction bases: 9. This CDR3 spans 16 amino acids. Germline V gene lookup returns CDR1 MDHEN and CDR2 SYDVKM. CDR3 amino acids: CASSLSDQRGRETQYF. The CDR3 DNA reads as TGTGCCAGCAGTTTATCCGATCAGAGGGGGCGAGAGACCCAGTACTTC.